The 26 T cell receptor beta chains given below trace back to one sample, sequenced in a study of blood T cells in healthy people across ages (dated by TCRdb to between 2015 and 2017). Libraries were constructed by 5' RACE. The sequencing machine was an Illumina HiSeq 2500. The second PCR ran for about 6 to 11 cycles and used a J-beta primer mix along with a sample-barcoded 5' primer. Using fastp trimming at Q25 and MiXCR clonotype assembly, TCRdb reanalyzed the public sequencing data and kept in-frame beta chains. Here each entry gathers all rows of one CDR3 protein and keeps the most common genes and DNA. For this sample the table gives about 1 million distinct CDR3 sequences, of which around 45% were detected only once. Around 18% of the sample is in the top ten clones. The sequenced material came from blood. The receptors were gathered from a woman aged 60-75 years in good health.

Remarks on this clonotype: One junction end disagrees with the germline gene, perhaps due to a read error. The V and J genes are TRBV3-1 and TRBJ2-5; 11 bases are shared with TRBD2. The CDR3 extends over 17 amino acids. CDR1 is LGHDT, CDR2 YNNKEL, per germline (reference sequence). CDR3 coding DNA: TGTGCCAGCAGCCAAGATCTCCTAGCGGGGGGCCAAGAGCCCCAGTACTTC. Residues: CASSQDLLAGGQEPQYF.

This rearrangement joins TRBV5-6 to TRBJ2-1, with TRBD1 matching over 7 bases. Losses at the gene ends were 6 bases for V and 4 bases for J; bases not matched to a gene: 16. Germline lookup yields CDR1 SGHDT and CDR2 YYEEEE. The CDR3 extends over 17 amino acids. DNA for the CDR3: TGTGCCAGCACCGGCCCCCCCCGGGACAGATCGTACAATGAGCAGTTCTTC. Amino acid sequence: CASTGPPRDRSYNEQFF.

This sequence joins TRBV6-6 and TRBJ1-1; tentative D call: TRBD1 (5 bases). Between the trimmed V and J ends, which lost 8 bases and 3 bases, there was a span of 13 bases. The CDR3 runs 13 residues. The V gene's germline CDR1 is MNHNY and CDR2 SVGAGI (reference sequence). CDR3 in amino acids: CASARRGDTEAFF. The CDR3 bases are TGTGCCAGCGCCAGGAGGGGAGACACTGAAGCTTTCTTT.

The CDR3 DNA is TGTGCCAGCAGAGATCCAGGGTCTGAAGCTTTCTTT. Protein: CASRDPGSEAFF. The V call is TRBV27, the J call TRBJ1-1, with D maybe TRBD1 (5 bases). The CDR3 extends over 12 amino acids. Trimming left V 6 bases short and J 6 bases short, with 11 bases between. Per the germline V gene, CDR1 is MNHEY and CDR2 is SMNVEV (reference sequence).

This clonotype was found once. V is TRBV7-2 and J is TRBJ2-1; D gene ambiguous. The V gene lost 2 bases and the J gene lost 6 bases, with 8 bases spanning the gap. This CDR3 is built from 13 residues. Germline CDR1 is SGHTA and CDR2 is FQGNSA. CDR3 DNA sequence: TGTGCCAGCAGCTTATTTTACTCCAATGAGCAGTTCTTC. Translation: CASSLFYSNEQFF.

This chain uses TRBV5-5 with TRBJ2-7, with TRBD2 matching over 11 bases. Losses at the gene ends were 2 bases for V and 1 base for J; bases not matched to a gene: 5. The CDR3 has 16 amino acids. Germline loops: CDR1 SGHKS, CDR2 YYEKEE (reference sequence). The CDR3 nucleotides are TGTGCCAGCAGCTTTATCGGGACTAGCGGTTCCTACGAGCAGTACTTC. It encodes CASSFIGTSGSYEQYF.

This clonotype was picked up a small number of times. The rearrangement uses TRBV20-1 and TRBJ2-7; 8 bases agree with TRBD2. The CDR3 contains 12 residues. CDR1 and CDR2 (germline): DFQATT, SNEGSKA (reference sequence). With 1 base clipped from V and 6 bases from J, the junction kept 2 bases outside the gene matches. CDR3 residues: CSARGTSREQYF. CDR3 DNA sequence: TGCAGTGCTAGAGGGACTAGCCGCGAGCAGTACTTC.

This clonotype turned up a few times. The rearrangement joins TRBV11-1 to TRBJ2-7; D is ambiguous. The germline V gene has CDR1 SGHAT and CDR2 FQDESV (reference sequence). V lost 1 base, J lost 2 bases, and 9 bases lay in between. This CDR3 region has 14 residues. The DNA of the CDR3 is TGTGCCAGCAGCTTAGTCAGCTGGACCTACGAGCAGTACTTC. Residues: CASSLVSWTYEQYF.

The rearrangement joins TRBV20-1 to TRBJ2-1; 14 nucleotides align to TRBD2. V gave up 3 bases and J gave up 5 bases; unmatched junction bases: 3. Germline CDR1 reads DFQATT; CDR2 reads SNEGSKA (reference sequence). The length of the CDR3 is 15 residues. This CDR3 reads CSASGLAGGHNEQFF. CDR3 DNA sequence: TGCAGTGCTAGCGGACTAGCGGGAGGACACAATGAGCAGTTCTTC.

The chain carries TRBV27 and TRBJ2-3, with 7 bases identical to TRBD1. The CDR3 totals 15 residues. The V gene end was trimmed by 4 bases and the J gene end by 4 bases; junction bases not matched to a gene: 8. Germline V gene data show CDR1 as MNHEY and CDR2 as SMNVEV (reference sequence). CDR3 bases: TGTGCCAGCAGTTCCCCTGAGGGGGCGTCAGATACGCAGTATTTT. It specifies CASSSPEGASDTQYF.

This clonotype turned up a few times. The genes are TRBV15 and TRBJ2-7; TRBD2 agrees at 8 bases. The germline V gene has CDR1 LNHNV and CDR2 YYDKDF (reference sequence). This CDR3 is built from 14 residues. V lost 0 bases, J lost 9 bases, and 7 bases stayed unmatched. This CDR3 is CATSRDGGLVGQYF. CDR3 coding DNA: TGTGCCACCAGCAGAGATGGGGGACTAGTCGGGCAGTACTTC.

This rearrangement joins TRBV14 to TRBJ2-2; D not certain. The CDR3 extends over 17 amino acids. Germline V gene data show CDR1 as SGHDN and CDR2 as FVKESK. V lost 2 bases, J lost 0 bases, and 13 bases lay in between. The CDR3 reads CASSQRRGRTNTGELFF. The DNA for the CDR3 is TGTGCCAGCAGCCAAAGGCGCGGACGGACGAACACCGGGGAGCTGTTTTTT.

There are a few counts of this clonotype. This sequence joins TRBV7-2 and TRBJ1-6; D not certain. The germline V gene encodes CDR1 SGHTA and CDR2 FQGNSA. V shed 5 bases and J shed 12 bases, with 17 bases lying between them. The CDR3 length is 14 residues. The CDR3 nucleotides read TGTGCCAGCAGCCTTGGGCTGGGCCCAAGACCCCTCCACTTT. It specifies CASSLGLGPRPLHF.

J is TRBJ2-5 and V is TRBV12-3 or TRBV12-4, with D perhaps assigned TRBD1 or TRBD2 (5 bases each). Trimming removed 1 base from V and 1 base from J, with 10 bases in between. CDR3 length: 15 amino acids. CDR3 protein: CASSLVEGSQETQYF. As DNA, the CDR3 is TGTGCCAGCAGTTTAGTAGAGGGGAGCCAAGAGACCCAGTACTTC.

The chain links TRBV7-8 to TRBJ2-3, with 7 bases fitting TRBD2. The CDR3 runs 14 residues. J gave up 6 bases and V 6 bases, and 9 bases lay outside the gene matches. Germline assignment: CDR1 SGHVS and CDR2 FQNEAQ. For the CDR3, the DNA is TGTGCCAGCAGTTTATCAGCGGGGATCGATACGCAGTATTTT. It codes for CASSLSAGIDTQYF.

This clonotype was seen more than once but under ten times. The CDR3 reads CASSPDGDQPQHF. CDR3 DNA: TGTGCCAGCAGTCCGGACGGGGATCAGCCCCAGCATTTT. The genes are TRBV27 and TRBJ1-5; no clear D gene. V lost 5 bases and J 5 bases, leaving 10 bases between the germline ends. CDR3 length: 13 residues. Germline values: CDR1 MNHEY, CDR2 SMNVEV (reference sequence).

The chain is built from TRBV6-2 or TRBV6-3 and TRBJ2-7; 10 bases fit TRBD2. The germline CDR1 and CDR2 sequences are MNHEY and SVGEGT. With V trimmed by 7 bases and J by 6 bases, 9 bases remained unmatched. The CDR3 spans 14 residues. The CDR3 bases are TGTGCCAGCACAATAGAGGGACTAGCGTTCGAGCAGTACTTC. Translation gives CASTIEGLAFEQYF.

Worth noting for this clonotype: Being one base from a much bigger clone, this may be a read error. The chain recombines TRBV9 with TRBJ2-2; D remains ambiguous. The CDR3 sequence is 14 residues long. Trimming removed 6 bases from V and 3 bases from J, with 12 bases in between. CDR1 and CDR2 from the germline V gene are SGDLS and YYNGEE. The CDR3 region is CASNRDSYTGELFF. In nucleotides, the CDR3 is TGTGCCAGCAACCGAGACTCTTACACCGGGGAGCTGTTTTTT.

CDR3 sequence reads: CSAKTFGTSSYEQYF. In DNA, the CDR3 is TGCAGTGCCAAAACTTTCGGGACTTCCTCCTACGAGCAGTACTTC. V and J are TRBV20-1 and TRBJ2-7; D is possibly TRBD2 (6 bases). Between the trimmed V and J ends, which lost 6 bases and 0 bases, there was a span of 18 bases. Germline assignment: CDR1 DFQATT and CDR2 SNEGSKA (reference sequence). This CDR3 comprises 15 residues.

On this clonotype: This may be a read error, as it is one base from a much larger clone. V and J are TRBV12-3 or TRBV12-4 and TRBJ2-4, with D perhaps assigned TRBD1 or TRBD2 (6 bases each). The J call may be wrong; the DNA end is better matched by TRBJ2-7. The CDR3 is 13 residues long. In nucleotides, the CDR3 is TGTGCCAGCAGCCGCAGGGGAGGCGACGAGCAGTACTTC. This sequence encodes CASSRRGGDEQYF.

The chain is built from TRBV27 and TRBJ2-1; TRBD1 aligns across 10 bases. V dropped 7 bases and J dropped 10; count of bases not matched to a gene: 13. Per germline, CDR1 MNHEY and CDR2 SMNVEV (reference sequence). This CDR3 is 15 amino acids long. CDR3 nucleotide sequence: TGTGCCAGCACCCGCAGGGACAGGGGAGGCAACGAGCAGTTCTTC. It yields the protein CASTRRDRGGNEQFF.

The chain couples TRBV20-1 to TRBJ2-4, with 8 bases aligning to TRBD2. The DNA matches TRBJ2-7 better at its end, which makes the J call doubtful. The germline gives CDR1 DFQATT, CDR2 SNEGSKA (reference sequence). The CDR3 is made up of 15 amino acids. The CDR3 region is CSASLYLAGTYEQYF. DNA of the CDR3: TGCAGTGCTAGCCTTTACCTAGCGGGTACCTACGAGCAGTACTTC.

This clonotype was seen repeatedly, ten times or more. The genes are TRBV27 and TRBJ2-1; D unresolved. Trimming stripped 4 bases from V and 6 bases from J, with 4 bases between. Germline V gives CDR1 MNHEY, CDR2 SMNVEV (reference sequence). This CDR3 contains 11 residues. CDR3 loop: CASSSSNEQFF. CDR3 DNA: TGTGCCAGCAGTTCCAGCAATGAGCAGTTCTTC.

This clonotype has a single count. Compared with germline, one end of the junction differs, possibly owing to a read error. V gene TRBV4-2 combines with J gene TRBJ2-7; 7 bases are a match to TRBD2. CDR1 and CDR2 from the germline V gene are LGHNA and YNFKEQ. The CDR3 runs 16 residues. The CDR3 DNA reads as TGTGCCAGCAGCCAGGAACAACTAGCGCGAACCTACGAGCGGTACTTC. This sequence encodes CASSQEQLARTYERYF.

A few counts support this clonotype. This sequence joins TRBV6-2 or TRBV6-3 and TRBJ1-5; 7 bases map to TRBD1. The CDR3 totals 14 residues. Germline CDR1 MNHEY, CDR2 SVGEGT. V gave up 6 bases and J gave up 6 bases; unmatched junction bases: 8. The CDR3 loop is CASSPGQRGQPQHF. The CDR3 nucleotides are TGTGCCAGCAGCCCGGGACAGAGGGGTCAGCCCCAGCATTTT.

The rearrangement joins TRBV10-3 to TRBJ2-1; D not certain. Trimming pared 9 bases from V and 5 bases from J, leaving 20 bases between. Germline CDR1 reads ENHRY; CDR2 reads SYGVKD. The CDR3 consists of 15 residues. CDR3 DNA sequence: TGTGCCATTCGGGTCGGCATGAACGCCCACAATGAGCAGTTCTTC. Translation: CAIRVGMNAHNEQFF.